The present T cell receptor (beta chain) was sequenced within a study of cytomegalovirus exposure and HLA in healthy donors (dated by TCRdb to the late 2010s). Regarding the research as a whole: An earlier analysis of roughly 500 of the donors reported roughly 300 Gb of sequence data and about 100 million unique TCR beta sequences from roughly 200 million T cells. Both class I and class II loci were covered by HLA typing, at four-digit resolution. The study aimed to test whether cataloging public T cell receptors could reveal signatures of past pathogen exposure. Typing coverage differed by locus: A, B, C, DRB1 and DQB1 were typed in roughly 629-640 donors, DQA1 in 500 to 550, DPA1 in over 600, and DPB1 in 450 to 490. Among around 400 genotyped donors of the cohort, an average of roughly 230,000 unique TCR beta nucleotide sequences was sequenced per donor, of which roughly 18% were non-productive. An earlier analysis of some 500 of the donors applied high-throughput TCR beta sequencing to assess whether each TCR beta V gene segment acted as functional or pseudogenic. Because of strong linkage in the cohort, roughly 5 DR-DQ haplotypes were treated as single units for association and clustering. Alongside the repertoire data, information on donor age, sex, ethnicity and CMV serostatus was compiled. In the later analysis, no new phenotypic data were used to find candidate immune exposures; instead, reliance was placed on TCR beta sequences and their occurrence across donors. Every discovery cohort repertoire had been produced on one sequencing platform. Using immunosequencing, the study profiled T cell repertoires from 666 subjects and related those repertoires to cytomegalovirus serostatus. An early release covering around 630 HLA-typed donors comprised about 310 gigabases of sequencing data and 65 million to 100 million unique TCR sequences. To study patterns of TCR occurrence, a later analysis re-analyzed previously published TCR beta repertoires from around 670 donors and added high-resolution HLA genotyping. In addition to the first cohort of 500 to 850 subjects, a separate validation cohort of under 150 different subjects was used. The study combined high-throughput TCR immunosequencing, statistical association of individual TCRs with disease status, and machine learning to predict cytomegalovirus infection status. A later genetic analysis used genome-wide SNP genotypes for 398 of the 666 donors, treating that subset as a discovery cohort. Among the roughly 400 genotyped donors, approximately 77% belonged to the genetic ancestry cluster associated with self-reported Caucasian donors. What the authors observed across the whole study: Correlated functional status among segregating V segments might reflect linkage disequilibrium, but an unknown experimental factor could not be ruled out. V-gene and J-gene trimming of TCR beta chains was associated with a missense DCLRE1C variant in a later genetic analysis, and the association was replicated in an independent cohort. A later analysis found that TCR association rates varied across HLA loci, with DRB1 alleles showing the most associated TCRs and HLA-C alleles the fewest. Cytomegalovirus status was reported to be diagnosed by the classifier with high specificity and sensitivity in both the original and validation cohorts. Compared with the roughly 700-donor mean, donors in an Asian-associated ancestry cluster had fewer N-insertions in productive TCRs, according to a later genetic analysis. A cluster of highly shared sequence variants was judged likely to be a technical artifact of the sequencing pipeline. Three of the identified cytomegalovirus-associated TCR beta chains were confirmed in vitro to be specific for cytomegalovirus antigens. Several of the top co-occurrence clusters appeared to be linked to parvovirus B19, influenza, CMV and Epstein-Barr virus, according to a later analysis. The earlier analysis of around 600 of the donors excluded roughly 16 rarely observed V segments, including chromosome 9 orphons, because counts were too low. Broadly in line with IMGT annotations, most TCR beta V segments showed up in productive rearrangements about 87% or about 30% of the time in an earlier analysis of some 590 of the donors. In this cohort, only TCR beta chains were sequenced, and detectable features were limited by the absence of alpha or paired-chain data. The study gave a list of more than 150 TCR beta chains associated with cytomegalovirus. The authors suggested that the approach could potentially be generalized to other disease states and immunological phenotypes. For the cohort, immune exposure information was limited to CMV serostatus. Most CMV-associated TCR beta chains appeared to be HLA-restricted in a later analysis, and the HLA associations seemed to be driven largely by CMV exposure. When HLA alleles, especially DR and DQ, strongly co-occurred, attributing TCR associations to individual alleles was difficult. A further reported finding was that TCR beta sequences accurately predicted the HLA-A and HLA-B alleles for most subjects in the first cohort. A later analysis found that HLA-associated TCR beta chains were more clonally expanded and had lower generation probabilities than equally common non-associated chains. Some IMGT-functional V segments, including TRBV6-2 and TRBV6-3, could not be distinguished by the 87-base-pair reads and were therefore excluded. The presence/absence analyses assumed that sequencing depth was roughly uniform across donors, and that assumption may not be true. While some public TCRs were present in many individuals, most TCR sequences turned up only very rarely across donors. A later analysis associated about 18,000 TCR beta sequences with specific HLA alleles at a false discovery rate of 0.05. Because HLA typing was unavailable for some donors at each locus, only the typed subset was used in association tests.

The cohort consisted of 666 healthy bone marrow donors. At the time of sampling, every cohort member was nominally healthy, though immune exposures that went unrecorded were likely present. The donor tested CMV seropositive, placing the donor among the roughly 300 seropositive members of the cohort. A peripheral blood sample was provided by each donor, and peripheral blood mononuclear cells were used for TCR beta sequencing. The Qiagen DNeasy Blood Extraction Kit was used to extract genomic DNA from the blood cell samples. Per the germline V gene, LGHNA is the CDR1 and YNFKEQ is the CDR2. Counted from cysteine to phenylalanine, this CDR3 has 15 amino acids. Just CDR3 DNA is preserved here, 45 bases in frame from base 1. After removal of 3 bases from V and 2 bases from J, the junction retains 4 bases not matched to a gene. With respect to this clone: Its antigen remains undetermined. Per-base qualities were not stored, and no clone one base away is much larger.

The library was made by the immunoSEQ multiplex PCR assay. For the multiplex PCR, a mixture combining 60 forward primers for TCR Vbeta segments and 13 reverse primers for TCR Jbeta segments was used. A multiplex PCR assay on genomic DNA amplified the CDR3 region of rearranged TCR beta genes. The amplified TCR beta libraries were sequenced on the Illumina HiSeq System as 87-base-pair reads. Under the source paper's analysis protocol: A later analysis tallied 75 million to 95 million unique TCR beta chains across the 550 to 850 repertoires, and about 10 million of those chains were shared by two or more donors. Raw reads were error-corrected and collapsed into unique sequences by a nearest-neighbor algorithm in which closely related sequences were merged to remove PCR and sequencing errors. CDR3 sequences were aligned to IMGT reference sequences to assign V, D and J gene segments. Each retained sequence needed at least a six-nucleotide match to both a V gene segment and a J gene segment. Rearrangements were classified as productive when the CDR3 lacked stop codons and remained in frame with V and J, and all other rearrangements were classified as non-productive. CDR3 was defined according to IMGT convention as the region running from the second conserved V-encoded cysteine to the conserved J-encoded phenylalanine. In an earlier analysis of more than 550 of the donors, sequences lacking an unambiguous match to a single V gene segment were excluded. In an earlier analysis of approximately 590 of the donors, V segments were called functional above 56.7% productive rearrangements and were called segregating when the between-donor standard deviation exceeded 5%. A statistical classification framework was developed to diagnose cytomegalovirus status using the catalog of TCR beta chain sequences. In a later analysis, TCR nucleotide sequences were compared against IMGT/GENE-DB human TR gene sequences so that V and J genes could be assigned. In a later analysis, CDR3 sequences and most-parsimonious VDJ recombination scenarios were assigned using the TCRdist pipeline. A later analysis defined each TCR beta chain by its CDR3 amino acid sequence plus V-gene family, and excluded reads lacking a unique V-gene family. As a way to deal with suspected cross-contamination and a sequencing artifact, a later analysis dropped hundreds of nucleotide sequences that were highly shared and had low generation probability. In a later analysis, a clonal expansion index was calculated for each public chain from normalized within-repertoire ranks of inferred template counts. Generation probabilities in a later analysis came from a VDJ recombination model fitted to out-of-frame rearrangements, and those results were checked against IGoR. In a later analysis, TCR-TCR, TCR-HLA and TCR-CMV co-occurrence was scored with hypergeometric tests, and a repertoire-size bias correction was applied to TCR pairs. To estimate false discovery rates, a later analysis permuted the HLA or CMV assignments 20 times. A later analysis grouped co-occurring TCRs with DBSCAN, adding TCRdist sequence similarity when clustering within HLA-allele-positive subsets. For co-occurrence clustering, repertoires with fewer than 30,000 or more than 120,000 public chains were excluded, along with about five repertoires with anomalous nucleotide sharing. Here the immuneACCESS table is served through TCRdb, limited to in-frame sequences with V and J called. Missing clones are a known gap in these copies; in checked studies unresolved V genes cover under half, and the rest lacks a known reason. The V and J calls and clone size are taken from that table; D and trimming were inferred from the DNA. The sample yields fewer than 250,000 clones; approximately 82% were counted once. The ten largest account for approximately 1.8% of the sample.

Input material: PBMCs. The chain is encoded by TRBV4-2 joined to TRBJ2-7; the junction holds 10 bases that match TRBD2. The clonotype was recovered from a man aged 35-49 years in good health and CMV-seropositive. The base sequence is TGTGCCAGCAGCCAGACCACTAGCGGGACCTACGAGCAGTACTTC. It translates to CASSQTTSGTYEQYF.